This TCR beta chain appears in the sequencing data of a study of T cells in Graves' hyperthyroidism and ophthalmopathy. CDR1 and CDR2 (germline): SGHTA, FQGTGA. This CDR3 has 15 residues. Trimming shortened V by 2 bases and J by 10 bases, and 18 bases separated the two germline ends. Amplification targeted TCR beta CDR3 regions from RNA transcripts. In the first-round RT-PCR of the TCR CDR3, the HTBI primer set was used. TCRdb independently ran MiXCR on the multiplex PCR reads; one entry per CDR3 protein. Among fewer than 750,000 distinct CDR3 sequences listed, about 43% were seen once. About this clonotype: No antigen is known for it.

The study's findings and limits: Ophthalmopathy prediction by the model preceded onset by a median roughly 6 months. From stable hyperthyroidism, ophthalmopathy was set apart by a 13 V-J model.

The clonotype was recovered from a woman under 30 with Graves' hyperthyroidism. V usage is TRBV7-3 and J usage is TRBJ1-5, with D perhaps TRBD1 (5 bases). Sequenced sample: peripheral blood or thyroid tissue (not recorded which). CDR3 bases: TGTGCCAGCAGCTTATCTGGGACGGTAGGCAGTCCCCAGCATTTT. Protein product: CASSLSGTVGSPQHF.